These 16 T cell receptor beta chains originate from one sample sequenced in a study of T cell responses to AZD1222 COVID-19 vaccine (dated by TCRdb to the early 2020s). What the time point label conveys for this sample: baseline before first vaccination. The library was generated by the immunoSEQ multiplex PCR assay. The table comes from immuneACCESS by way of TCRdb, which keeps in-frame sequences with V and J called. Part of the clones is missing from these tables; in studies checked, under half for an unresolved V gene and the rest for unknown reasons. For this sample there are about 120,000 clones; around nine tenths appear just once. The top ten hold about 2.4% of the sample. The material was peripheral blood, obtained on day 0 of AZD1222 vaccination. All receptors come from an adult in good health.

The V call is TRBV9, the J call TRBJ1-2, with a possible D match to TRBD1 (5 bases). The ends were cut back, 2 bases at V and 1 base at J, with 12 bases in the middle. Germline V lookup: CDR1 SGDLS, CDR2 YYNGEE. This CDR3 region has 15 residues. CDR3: CASSVGPMINYGYTF. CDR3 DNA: TGTGCCAGCAGCGTGGGACCCATGATTAACTATGGCTACACCTTC.

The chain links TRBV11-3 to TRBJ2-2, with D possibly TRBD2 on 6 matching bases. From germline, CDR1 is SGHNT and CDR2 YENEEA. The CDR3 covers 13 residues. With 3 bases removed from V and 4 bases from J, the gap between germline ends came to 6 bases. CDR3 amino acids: CASSLEGTGELFF. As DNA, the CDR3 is TGTGCCAGCAGCTTGGAGGGCACCGGGGAGCTGTTTTTT.

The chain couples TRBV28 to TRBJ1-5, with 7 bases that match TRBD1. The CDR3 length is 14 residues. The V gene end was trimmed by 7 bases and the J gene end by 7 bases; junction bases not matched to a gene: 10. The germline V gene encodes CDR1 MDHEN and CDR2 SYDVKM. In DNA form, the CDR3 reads TGTGCCAGCATCCTGACAGGGACGGGACAGCCCCAGCATTTT. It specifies CASILTGTGQPQHF.

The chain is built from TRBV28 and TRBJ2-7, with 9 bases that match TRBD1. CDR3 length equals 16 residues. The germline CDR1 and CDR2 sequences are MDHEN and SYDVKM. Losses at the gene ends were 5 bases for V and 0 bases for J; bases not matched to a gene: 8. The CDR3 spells CASSASGTGPSYEQYF. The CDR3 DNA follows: TGTGCCAGCAGTGCCTCCGGGACAGGGCCCTCCTACGAGCAGTACTTC.

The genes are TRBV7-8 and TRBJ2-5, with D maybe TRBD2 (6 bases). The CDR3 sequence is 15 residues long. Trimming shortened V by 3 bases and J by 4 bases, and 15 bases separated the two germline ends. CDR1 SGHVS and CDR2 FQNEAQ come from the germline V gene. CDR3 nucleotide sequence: TGTGCCAGCAGCTTTGGGGGAGGAGGTAGAGAGACCCAGTACTTC. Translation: CASSFGGGGRETQYF.

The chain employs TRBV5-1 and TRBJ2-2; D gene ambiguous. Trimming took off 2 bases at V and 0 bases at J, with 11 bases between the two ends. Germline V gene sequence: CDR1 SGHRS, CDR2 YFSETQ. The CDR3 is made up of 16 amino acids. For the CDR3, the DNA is TGCGCCAGCAGCTTTATTTCTACCCCGAACACCGGGGAGCTGTTTTTT. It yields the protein CASSFISTPNTGELFF.

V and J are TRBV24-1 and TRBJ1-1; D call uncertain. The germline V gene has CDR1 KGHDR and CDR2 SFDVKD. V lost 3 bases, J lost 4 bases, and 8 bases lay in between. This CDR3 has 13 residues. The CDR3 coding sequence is TGTGCCACCAGTGATCCACGGACCACTGAAGCTTTCTTT. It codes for CATSDPRTTEAFF.

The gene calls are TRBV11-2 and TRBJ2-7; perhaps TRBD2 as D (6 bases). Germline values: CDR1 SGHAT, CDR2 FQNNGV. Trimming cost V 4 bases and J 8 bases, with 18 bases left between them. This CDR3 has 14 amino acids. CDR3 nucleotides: TGTGCCAGCAGCTCCCCTGGGACTTCTACAAAGCAGTACTTC. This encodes CASSSPGTSTKQYF.

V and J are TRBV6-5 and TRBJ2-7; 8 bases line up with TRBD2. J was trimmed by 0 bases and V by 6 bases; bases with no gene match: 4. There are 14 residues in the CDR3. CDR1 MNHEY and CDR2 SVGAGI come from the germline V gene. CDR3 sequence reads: CASRSSGASYEQYF. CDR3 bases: TGTGCCAGCAGAAGTAGCGGGGCCTCCTACGAGCAGTACTTC.

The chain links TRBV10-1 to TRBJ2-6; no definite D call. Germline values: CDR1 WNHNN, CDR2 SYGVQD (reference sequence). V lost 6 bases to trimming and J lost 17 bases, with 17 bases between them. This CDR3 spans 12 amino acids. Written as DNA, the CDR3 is TGCGCCAGCAGGGGCTCCCTGGAAAGAGTGACTTTC. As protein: CASRGSLERVTF.

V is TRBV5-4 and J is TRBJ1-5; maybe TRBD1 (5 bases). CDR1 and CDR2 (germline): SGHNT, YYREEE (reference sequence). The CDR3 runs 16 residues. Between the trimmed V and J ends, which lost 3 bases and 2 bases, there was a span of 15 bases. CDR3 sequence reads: CASSSGGGGGNQPQHF. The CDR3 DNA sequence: TGTGCCAGCAGCTCGGGGGGGGGTGGAGGCAATCAGCCCCAGCATTTT. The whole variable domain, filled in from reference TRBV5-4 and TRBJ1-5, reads ETGVTQSPTHLIKTRGQQVTLRCSSQSGHNTVSWYQQALGQGPQFIFQYYREEENGRGNFPPRFSGLQFPNYSSELNVNALELDDSALYLCASSSGGGGGNQPQHFGDGTRLSIL.

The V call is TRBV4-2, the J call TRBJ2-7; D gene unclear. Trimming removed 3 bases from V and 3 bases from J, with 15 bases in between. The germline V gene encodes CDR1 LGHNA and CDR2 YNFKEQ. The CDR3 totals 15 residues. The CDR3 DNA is TGTGCCAGCAGCCAGTATCAAGGGTCCATCTACGAGCAGTACTTC. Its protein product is CASSQYQGSIYEQYF.

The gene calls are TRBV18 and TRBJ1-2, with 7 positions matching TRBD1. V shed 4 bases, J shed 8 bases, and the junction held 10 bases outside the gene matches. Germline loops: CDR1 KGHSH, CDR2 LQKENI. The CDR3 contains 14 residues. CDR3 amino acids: CASSLTQGSGGYTF. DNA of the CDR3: TGTGCCAGCTCACTAACACAGGGGTCTGGAGGCTACACCTTC.

In DNA, the CDR3 is TGTGCCAGCAGTGAAGGTGAAAGACACGGCGACGAGCAGTACTTC. Encoded protein: CASSEGERHGDEQYF. The chain has TRBV6-1 and TRBJ2-7; D is unclear. The germline gives CDR1 MNHNS, CDR2 SASEGT. Trimming left V 1 base short and J 5 bases short, with 15 bases between. The CDR3 totals 15 residues.

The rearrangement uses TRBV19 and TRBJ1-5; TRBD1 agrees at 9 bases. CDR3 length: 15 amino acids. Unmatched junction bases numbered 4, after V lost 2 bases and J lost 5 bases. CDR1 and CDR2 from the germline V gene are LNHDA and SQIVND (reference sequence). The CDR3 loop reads CASSIMGQGDQPQHF. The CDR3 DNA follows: TGTGCCAGTAGTATAATGGGACAGGGCGATCAGCCCCAGCATTTT.

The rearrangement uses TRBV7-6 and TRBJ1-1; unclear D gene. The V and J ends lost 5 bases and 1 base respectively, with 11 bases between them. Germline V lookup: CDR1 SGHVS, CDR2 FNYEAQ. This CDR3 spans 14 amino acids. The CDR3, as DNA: TGTGCCAGCAGCCAGTCCCTAGGGAACACTGAAGCTTTCTTT. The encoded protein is CASSQSLGNTEAFF. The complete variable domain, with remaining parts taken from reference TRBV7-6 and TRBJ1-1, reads GAGVSQSPRYKVTKRGQDVALRCDPISGHVSLYWYRQALGQGPEFLTYFNYEAQQDKSGLPNDRFSAERPEGSISTLTIQRTEQRDSAMYRCASSQSLGNTEAFFGQGTRLTVV.